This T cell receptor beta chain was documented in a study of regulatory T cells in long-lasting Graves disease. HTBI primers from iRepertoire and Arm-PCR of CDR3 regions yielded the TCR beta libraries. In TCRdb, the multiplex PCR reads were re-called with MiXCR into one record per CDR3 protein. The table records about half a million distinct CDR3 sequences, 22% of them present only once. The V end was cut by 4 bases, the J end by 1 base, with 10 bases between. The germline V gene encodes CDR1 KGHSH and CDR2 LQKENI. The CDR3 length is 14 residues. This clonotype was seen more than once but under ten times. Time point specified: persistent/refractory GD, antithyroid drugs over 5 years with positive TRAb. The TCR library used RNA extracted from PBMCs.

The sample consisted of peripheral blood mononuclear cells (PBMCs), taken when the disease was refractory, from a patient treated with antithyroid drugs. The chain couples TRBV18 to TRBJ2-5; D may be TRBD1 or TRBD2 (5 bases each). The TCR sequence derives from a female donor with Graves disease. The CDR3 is CASSRSGTQETQYF. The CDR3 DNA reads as TGTGCCAGCTCACGGTCCGGGACCCAAGAGACCCAGTACTTC.